This T cell receptor beta chain came from a study of Graves' ophthalmopathy and Graves' hyperthyroidism. This clonotype was picked up many times. Its antigen remains unidentified. If patients had other autoimmune diseases, uncontrolled infections, pregnancy or lactation, they were excluded. Germline CDR1 reads WSHSY; CDR2 reads SAAADI. The CDR3 runs 12 residues. The ends lost 6 bases at V and 4 bases at J; junction bases unmatched: 1. Study observations and caveats: The model's ophthalmopathy progression predictions had about 71% sensitivity and 72.22% specificity. Detection in blood was also observed for most expanded thyroid clonotypes above 0.001 frequency.

Scientists amplified the TCR beta CDR3 regions from RNA transcripts. The first round was an RT-PCR with HTBI primers, and the second round was a multiplex PCR. From the multiplex PCR reads, TCRdb called clonotypes with MiXCR, one entry per CDR3 protein. The sample holds roughly 400,000 distinct CDR3 sequences, roughly 15% seen once. The source of this sequence is a woman aged 18-35 years with stable Graves' hyperthyroidism. V is TRBV10-2 and J is TRBJ2-5; 8 positions match TRBD2. The sample comprised peripheral blood. The CDR3 protein is CASRTSGETQYF. CDR3 coding DNA: TGCGCCAGCAGAACTAGCGGAGAGACCCAGTACTTC.